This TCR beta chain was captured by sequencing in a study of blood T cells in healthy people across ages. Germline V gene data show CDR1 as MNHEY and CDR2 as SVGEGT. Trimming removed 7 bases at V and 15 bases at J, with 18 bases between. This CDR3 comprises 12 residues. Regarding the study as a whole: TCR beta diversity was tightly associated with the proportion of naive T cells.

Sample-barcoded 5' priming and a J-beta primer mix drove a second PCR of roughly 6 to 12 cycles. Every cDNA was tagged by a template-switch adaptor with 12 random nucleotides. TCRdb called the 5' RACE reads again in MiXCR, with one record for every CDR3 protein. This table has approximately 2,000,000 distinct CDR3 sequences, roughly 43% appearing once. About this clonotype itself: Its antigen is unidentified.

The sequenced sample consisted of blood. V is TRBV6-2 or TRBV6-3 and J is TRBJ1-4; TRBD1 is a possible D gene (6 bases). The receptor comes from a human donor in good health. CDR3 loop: CASTQGRQGVFF. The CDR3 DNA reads TGTGCCAGCACCCAGGGGAGACAAGGAGTGTTTTTT.